A single sample is the source of the 23 T cell receptor beta chains below, sequenced in a study of memory B cells and T cells in multiple sclerosis. Using immunoSEQ multiplex PCR, the repertoire was profiled, and TCRdb retains in-frame clones only, with some absent. The sample records 40,000 to 50,000 clones, approximately 80% being singletons. These TCRs are of unknown antigen specificity. Stimulus-free culture yielded autoproliferating CFSE-dim and non-proliferating CFSE-high T cells, each sequenced separately. 5x10^7 CFSE-labeled PBMCs were cultured around 7 days unstimulated, then replicate wells were pooled. Sequencing was carried out using PBMCs from blood kept in culture. Every receptor here comes from a human donor with multiple sclerosis.

V is TRBV5-1 and J is TRBJ2-2; a weak D match, TRBD2 (5 bases). The CDR3 has 15 amino acids. V dropped 6 bases and J dropped 1 base, with 13 bases sitting between them. The germline V gene encodes CDR1 SGHRS and CDR2 YFSETQ. In DNA form, the CDR3 reads TGCGCCAGCAACCCGGAGGCAGGGAACACCGGGGAGCTGTTTTTT. It specifies CASNPEAGNTGELFF.

V is TRBV10-3 and J is TRBJ2-1; TRBD2 is a possible D gene (6 bases). The CDR3 has 14 residues. The germline V and J ends were trimmed by 4 bases and 8 bases, with 15 bases remaining between them. The V gene's germline CDR1 is ENHRY and CDR2 SYGVKD. CDR3 DNA sequence: TGTGCCATCAGTGTCGGGGTGGAGGGAGATGAGCAGTTCTTC. It codes for CAISVGVEGDEQFF.

The V call is TRBV11-2, the J call TRBJ2-1; 8 bases are a match to TRBD2. CDR3 size: 16 residues. The germline V gene has CDR1 SGHAT and CDR2 FQNNGV. J gave up 2 bases and V 4 bases, and 7 bases lay outside the gene matches. CDR3 loop: CASSSGGGIPYNEQFF. CDR3 nucleotide sequence: TGTGCCAGCAGCTCGGGAGGGGGGATACCCTACAATGAGCAGTTCTTC. Variable domain in full (rest from reference TRBV11-2 and TRBJ2-1): EAGVAQSPRYKIIEKRQSVAFWCNPISGHATLYWYQQILGQGPKLLIQFQNNGVVDDSQLPKDRFSAERLKGVDSTLKIQPAKLEDSAVYLCASSSGGGIPYNEQFFGPGTRLTVL.

The chain joins TRBV29-1 to TRBJ2-6; D gene unclear. Trimming removed 4 bases from V and 3 bases from J, with 16 bases in between. The CDR3 extends over 16 amino acids. Germline V gene lookup returns CDR1 SQVTM and CDR2 ANQGSEA. The CDR3 is CSVVGSDGIGANVLTF. As DNA, the CDR3 is TGCAGCGTTGTAGGGTCAGATGGAATTGGGGCCAACGTCCTGACTTTC.

The rearrangement joins TRBV4-1 to TRBJ1-5; 7 positions match TRBD1. The germline V gene encodes CDR1 MGHRA and CDR2 YSYEKL. The junction had 3 bases not matched to a gene; V was cut back by 0 bases and J by 7 bases. This CDR3 comprises 14 residues. The CDR3 nucleotides are TGCGCCAGCAGCCAAGATCAGGGGGACCAGCCCCAGCATTTT. Translated: CASSQDQGDQPQHF.

The V and J genes are TRBV19 and TRBJ2-3, with D hard to call. CDR3 length: 13 amino acids. The V gene's germline CDR1 is LNHDA and CDR2 SQIVND (reference sequence). Trimming cost V 1 base and J 2 bases, with 4 bases left between them. CDR3 DNA: TGTGCCAGTAGTATAGGGGACACAGATACGCAGTATTTT. Encoded protein: CASSIGDTDTQYF. Filled out from reference TRBV19 and TRBJ2-3, the complete variable domain reads DGGITQSPKYLFRKEGQNVTLSCEQNLNHDAMYWYRQDPGQGLRLIYYSQIVNDFQKGDIAEGYSVSREKKESFPLTVTSAQKNPTAFYLCASSIGDTDTQYFGPGTRLTVL.

V usage is TRBV9 and J usage is TRBJ2-7; the D is unclear. V was shortened by 0 bases and J by 4 bases, with 8 bases between the two germline ends. Germline V gene lookup returns CDR1 SGDLS and CDR2 YYNGEE. This CDR3 is 13 amino acids long. As DNA, the CDR3 is TGTGCCAGCAGCGTAGGAGGCGATTACGAGCAGTACTTC. Protein product: CASSVGGDYEQYF.

The rearrangement links TRBV9 to TRBJ1-1, with D unclear. The V gene lost 6 bases and the J gene lost 0 bases, with 12 bases spanning the gap. Germline V gene lookup returns CDR1 SGDLS and CDR2 YYNGEE. The CDR3 has 14 residues. The CDR3 DNA is TGTGCCAGCAACGGTGGCGGTATGAACACTGAAGCTTTCTTT. Protein product: CASNGGGMNTEAFF.

This clone was counted once. The chain employs TRBV5-1 and TRBJ2-2; D may be TRBD1 or TRBD2 (6 bases each). CDR1 is SGHRS and CDR2 is YFSETQ in the germline V gene. Trimming took 4 bases from V and 4 from J, leaving 17 bases between them. This CDR3 has 16 amino acids. The CDR3 DNA reads TGCGCCAGCAGCCCCAGACGAGGGGGGAGCACCGGGGAGCTGTTTTTT. It specifies CASSPRRGGSTGELFF.

CDR3 loop: CASRIQSRNTEAFF. The CDR3, as DNA: TGTGCCAGCAGGATACAGAGCCGGAACACTGAAGCTTTCTTT. The chain joins TRBV6-1 to TRBJ1-1; no definite D call. This CDR3 region has 14 residues. CDR1 is MNHNS, CDR2 SASEGT, per germline. V was clipped by 6 bases and J by 1 base, with 12 bases between them.

The chain is built from TRBV25-1 and TRBJ1-6; D perhaps matches TRBD1 (5 bases). V shed 5 bases and J shed 7 bases, with 15 bases lying between them. The CDR3 sequence is 15 residues long. CDR1 is MGHDK and CDR2 is SYGVNS in the germline V gene. CDR3 nucleotides: TGTGCCAGCAGTAGGGACTTCGGTTTAAATTCACCCCTCCACTTT. It encodes CASSRDFGLNSPLHF.

The J gene is TRBJ2-7, the V gene TRBV6-5; 11 bases align to TRBD2. Trimming removed 4 bases from V and 5 bases from J; junction bases left unmatched: 10. Germline CDR1 and CDR2: MNHEY and SVGAGI. This CDR3 region has 16 residues. CDR3 loop: CASSSLAGGLHHEQYF. DNA of the CDR3: TGTGCCAGCAGTTCCCTAGCGGGGGGCCTCCACCACGAGCAGTACTTC.

The chain links TRBV18 to TRBJ2-5; the D gene is possibly TRBD1 (6 bases). The V end was cut by 6 bases, the J end by 3 bases, with 23 bases between. Per germline, CDR1 KGHSH and CDR2 LQKENI. CDR3 size: 17 residues. The CDR3 reads CASSAGVPGQLKETQYF. In nucleotides, the CDR3 is TGTGCCAGCTCCGCCGGGGTCCCCGGACAGCTTAAAGAGACCCAGTACTTC.

The gene calls are TRBV7-6 and TRBJ2-1; tentatively, D is TRBD1 (5 bases). Germline assignment: CDR1 SGHVS and CDR2 FNYEAQ. Trimming took 3 bases from V and 5 from J, leaving 5 bases between them. The CDR3 sequence is 12 residues long. The CDR3 coding sequence is TGTGCCAGCAGCTTGACAGACAATGAGCAGTTCTTC. Its translation is CASSLTDNEQFF.

The chain is built from TRBV10-2 and TRBJ2-7; a possible D gene is TRBD1 (6 bases). The CDR3 is made up of 15 amino acids. The V end was cut by 0 bases, the J end by 0 bases, with 9 bases between. CDR1 is WSHSY, CDR2 SAAADI, per germline. CDR3 bases: TGCGCCAGCAGTGAGTCGGAGGACAGCTCCTACGAGCAGTACTTC. Protein product: CASSESEDSSYEQYF.

The DNA for the CDR3 is TGTGCCAGCCGCCGAGGCGGAAACACTGAAGCTTTCTTT. Amino acid sequence: CASRRGGNTEAFF. The chain links TRBV6-5 to TRBJ1-1; D is undetermined. This CDR3 has 13 residues. V lost 8 bases and J 2 bases, leaving 12 bases between the germline ends. CDR1 is MNHEY and CDR2 is SVGAGI in the germline V gene.

This clone was recorded once. This sequence joins TRBV7-2 and TRBJ2-5; 8 bases are a match to TRBD2. The CDR3 totals 16 residues. With 5 bases clipped from V and 6 bases from J, the junction kept 14 bases outside the gene matches. Germline values: CDR1 SGHTA, CDR2 FQGNSA. Written as DNA, the CDR3 is TGTGCCAGCAGCCCTGTCTTGGCCGGGGGGGCGCAGACCCAGTACTTC. Translating it yields CASSPVLAGGAQTQYF.

This sequence joins TRBV11-2 and TRBJ1-5; 8 bases line up with TRBD1. Germline assignment: CDR1 SGHAT and CDR2 FQNNGV. This CDR3 contains 15 residues. V gave up 5 bases and J gave up 6 bases; unmatched junction bases: 9. The CDR3 bases are TGTGCCAGCAGCAACCTTCCGGGACAGGCTCAGCCCCAGCATTTT. The encoded protein is CASSNLPGQAQPQHF. The entire variable domain, with the rest obtained from reference TRBV11-2 and TRBJ1-5, is as follows: EAGVAQSPRYKIIEKRQSVAFWCNPISGHATLYWYQQILGQGPKLLIQFQNNGVVDDSQLPKDRFSAERLKGVDSTLKIQPAKLEDSAVYLCASSNLPGQAQPQHFGDGTRLSIL.

The chain employs TRBV7-9 and TRBJ2-3, with D tentatively TRBD1 or TRBD2 (5 bases each). CDR3 length: 13 amino acids. The germline CDR1 and CDR2 sequences are SEHNR and FQNEAQ (reference sequence). The V end lost 5 bases, the J end lost 3 bases, and 9 bases lay between the germline ends. CDR3 sequence (DNA): TGTGCCAGCAGCCGGGACCTTACAGATACGCAGTATTTT. Protein: CASSRDLTDTQYF.

This sequence joins TRBV9 and TRBJ1-5, with 7 bases aligning to TRBD1. From germline, CDR1 is SGDLS and CDR2 YYNGEE. Losses at the gene ends were 3 bases for V and 5 bases for J; bases not matched to a gene: 5. The CDR3 has 14 amino acids. CDR3 residues: CASSGQGSDQPQHF. As DNA, the CDR3 is TGTGCCAGCAGCGGACAGGGATCCGATCAGCCCCAGCATTTT.

The chain links TRBV5-1 to TRBJ2-7; D not resolved. The V end lost 1 base, the J end lost 1 base, and 3 bases lay between the germline ends. Per the germline V gene, CDR1 is SGHRS and CDR2 is YFSETQ. The CDR3 sequence is 12 residues long. Here the CDR3 reads CASSLLSYEQYF. CDR3 nucleotides: TGCGCCAGCAGCTTGTTGTCCTACGAGCAGTACTTC.

To note about this clone: The junction shows a germline mismatch at one end, possibly a read error. V and J are TRBV6-5 and TRBJ2-7, with 7 bases that match TRBD1. Germline-derived CDR1 and CDR2 are MNHEY and SVGAGI. There are 15 residues in the CDR3. CDR3 sequence reads: CASSSAGGLSYGQYF. The DNA for the CDR3 is TGTGCCAGCAGTTCAGCAGGGGGTTTGTCCTACGGGCAGTACTTC.

The chain combines TRBV4-1 with TRBJ1-3; D call uncertain. The CDR3 sequence is 15 residues long. V was pared by 4 bases and J by 2 bases, with 12 bases between. The germline CDR1 and CDR2 sequences are MGHRA and YSYEKL. The CDR3 spells CASSLPGVAGNTIYF. The CDR3 DNA reads as TGCGCCAGCAGCCTTCCCGGGGTAGCTGGAAACACCATATATTTT.